The present TCR beta chain was sequenced within a study of cytomegalovirus exposure and HLA in healthy donors. Study overall: In a previous analysis, 95 million to 130 million unique TCR beta sequences were found from 150 million to 200 million T cells.

Germline V gene data show CDR1 as MDHEN and CDR2 as SYDVKM. The CDR3 is 16 residues long. Trimming removed 3 bases from V and 0 bases from J, with 11 bases in between. Primers for the PCR totalled 60 Vbeta and 13 Jbeta. Sequencing used immunoSEQ multiplex PCR; TCRdb keeps in-frame clones, though not all of them. The sample has 100,000 to 150,000 clones, 70% to 75% seen once. The sequencing sample was made of PBMCs. This receptor was identified in a male donor in good health and CMV-seronegative. This chain connects TRBV28 to TRBJ1-4, with D possibly being TRBD1 (5 bases). CDR3 loop: CASSFRTLSTNEKLFF. CDR3 coding DNA: TGTGCCAGCAGTTTTAGGACACTTTCAACTAATGAAAAACTGTTTTTT.